This T cell receptor beta chain was captured by sequencing in a study of T cell repertoires in cytomegalovirus infection. Looking at the study overall: Evidence of both CMV infection and a matching HLA type came from public TCR beta signatures.

Broader study findings: The ex vivo response was dominated by HLA-C-restricted CMV-specific TCR beta clonotypes.

TCRdb re-called the reads through MiXCR, storing one row per CDR3 protein. The data contain roughly 630,000 distinct CDR3 sequences, 20% to 30% of them singletons. For this clonotype: Its antigen is still unknown.

V dropped 2 bases and J dropped 5 bases, with 12 bases sitting between them. The CDR3 loop spans 14 amino acids. Germline V gene sequence: CDR1 MNHEY, CDR2 SVGEGT. This chain connects TRBV6-2 or TRBV6-3 to TRBJ1-1; tentatively, D is TRBD1 (6 bases). This TCR was recovered from a human donor in good health (CMV status not recorded). Some clones in this sample may be carry-over from other donors' samples. The material sequenced was CD8+ T cells from PBMCs. The CDR3 DNA sequence: TGTGCCAGCAGTTACGGGGGCGTGTGGACTGAAGCTTTCTTT. Encoded protein: CASSYGGVWTEAFF.